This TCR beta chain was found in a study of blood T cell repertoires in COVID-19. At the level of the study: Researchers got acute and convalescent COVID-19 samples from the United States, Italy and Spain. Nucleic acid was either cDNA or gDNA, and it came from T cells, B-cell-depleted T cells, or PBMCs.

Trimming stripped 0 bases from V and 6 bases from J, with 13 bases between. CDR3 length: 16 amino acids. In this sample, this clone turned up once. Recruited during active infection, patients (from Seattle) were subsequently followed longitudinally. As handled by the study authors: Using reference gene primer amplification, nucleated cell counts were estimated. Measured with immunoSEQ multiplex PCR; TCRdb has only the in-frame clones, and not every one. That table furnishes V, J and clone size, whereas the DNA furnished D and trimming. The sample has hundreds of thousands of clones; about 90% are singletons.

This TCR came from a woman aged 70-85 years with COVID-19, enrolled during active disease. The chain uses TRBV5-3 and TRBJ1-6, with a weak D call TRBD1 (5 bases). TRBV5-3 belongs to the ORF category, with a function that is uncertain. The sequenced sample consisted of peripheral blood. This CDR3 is CARSLAPGKGNSPLHF. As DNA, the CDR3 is TGTGCCAGAAGCTTGGCCCCAGGGAAGGGTAATTCACCCCTCCACTTT.